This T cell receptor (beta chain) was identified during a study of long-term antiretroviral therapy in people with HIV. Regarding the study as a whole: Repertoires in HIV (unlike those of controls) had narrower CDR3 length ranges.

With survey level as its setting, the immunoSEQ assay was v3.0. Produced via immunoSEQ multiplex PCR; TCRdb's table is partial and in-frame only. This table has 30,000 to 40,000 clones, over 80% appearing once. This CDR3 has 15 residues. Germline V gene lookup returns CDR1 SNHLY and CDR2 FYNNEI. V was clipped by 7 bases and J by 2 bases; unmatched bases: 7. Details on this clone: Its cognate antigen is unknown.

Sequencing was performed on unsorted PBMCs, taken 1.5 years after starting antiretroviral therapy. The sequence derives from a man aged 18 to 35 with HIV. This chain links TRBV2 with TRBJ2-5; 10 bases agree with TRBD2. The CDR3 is CASMNSGGIQETQYF. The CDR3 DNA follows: TGTGCCAGCATGAATAGCGGGGGGATACAAGAGACCCAGTACTTC.